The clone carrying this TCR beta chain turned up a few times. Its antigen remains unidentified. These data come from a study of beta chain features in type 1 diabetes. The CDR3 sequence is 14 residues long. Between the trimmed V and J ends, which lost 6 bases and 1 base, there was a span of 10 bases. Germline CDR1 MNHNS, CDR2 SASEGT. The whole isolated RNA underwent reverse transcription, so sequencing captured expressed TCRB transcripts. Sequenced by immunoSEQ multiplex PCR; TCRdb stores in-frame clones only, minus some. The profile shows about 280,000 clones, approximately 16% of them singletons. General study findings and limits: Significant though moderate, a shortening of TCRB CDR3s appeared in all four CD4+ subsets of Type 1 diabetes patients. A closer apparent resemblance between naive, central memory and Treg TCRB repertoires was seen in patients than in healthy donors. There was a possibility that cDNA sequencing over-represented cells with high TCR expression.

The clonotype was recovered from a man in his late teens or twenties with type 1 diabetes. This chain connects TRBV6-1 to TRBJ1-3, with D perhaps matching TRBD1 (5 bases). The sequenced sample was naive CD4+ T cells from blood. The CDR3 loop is CASRKPGSGNTIYF. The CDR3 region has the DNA TGTGCCAGCAGGAAGCCAGGGTCTGGAAACACCATATATTTT.